These T cell receptor beta chains were read from a single sample in a study of T-cell memory formation after mild COVID-19. In TCRdb, the 5' RACE reads were re-called with MiXCR into one record per CDR3 protein. Of 580,000 or so distinct CDR3 sequences in the sample, 15% to 20% were seen once. The sample consisted of PBMCs or a T cell subset sorted from them (not recorded which). Receptor source: an adult woman who had mild COVID-19 (a few samples of this study predate the infection). Cell type and time point are not known. Both conserved end residues are part of each CDR3. A D gene is named only where the DNA matches it firmly. Size is omitted from some rows. Given values are once, few, many or a class for expanded clones.

j_call,d_call,v_call,clone_size,cdr3_length,cdr3_nt,cdr3_aa
TRBJ1-1,.,TRBV20-1,.,15,TGCAGTGCTATCCTCTTGGGGGGGATAAACACTGAAGCTTTCTTT,CSAILLGGINTEAFF
TRBJ1-4,.,TRBV9,.,14,TGTGCCAGCAGCCCGCAAGGGGGTAATGAAAAACTGTTTTTT,CASSPQGGNEKLFF
TRBJ1-1,TRBD1,TRBV5-1,many,14,TGTGCCAGCAGCTTGGGACAGATGAACACTGAAGCTTTCTTT,CASSLGQMNTEAFF
TRBJ2-5,TRBD2,TRBV7-2,few,16,TGTGCCAGCAGCTTAGAAAGGACTAGCGGGATTAAGACCCAGTACTTC,CASSLERTSGIKTQYF
TRBJ2-5,.,TRBV5-6,.,15,TGTGCCAGCAGCTTGGTCCTTGACAGGCAAGAGACCCAGTACTTC,CASSLVLDRQETQYF
TRBJ2-1,TRBD2,TRBV7-6,.,16,TGTGCCAGCAGCGGAACCGGGACTAGCGGCTACAATGAGCAGTTCTTC,CASSGTGTSGYNEQFF
TRBJ2-3,TRBD2,TRBV20-1,.,17,TGCAGTGCTAGAGATTGGCGAGCGGGGGGGCGAGTCGATACGCAGTATTTT,CSARDWRAGGRVDTQYF
TRBJ2-4,.,TRBV12-3/TRBV12-4,.,15,TGTGCCAGCAGTCGACCCCAGGGCGGCAAAAACATTCAGTACTTC,CASSRPQGGKNIQYF
TRBJ1-5,.,TRBV12-3/TRBV12-4,few,16,TGTGCCAGCAGGGGGGGAAAGGGGTGGGGCAATCAGCCCCAGCATTTT,CASRGGKGWGNQPQHF
TRBJ2-5,.,TRBV7-9,few,15,TGTGCCAGCAGCTTAGCGGAGAGCGGGCAAGAGACCCAGTACTTC,CASSLAESGQETQYF
TRBJ2-5,.,TRBV7-2,.,13,TGTGCCAGCAGACTCTCGACAGAAGAGACCCAGTACTTC,CASRLSTEETQYF
TRBJ2-3,TRBD2,TRBV3-1,.,15,TGTGCCAGCAGCCAAAGGACTAGCGGCACAGATACGCAGTATTTT,CASSQRTSGTDTQYF
TRBJ2-2,TRBD1,TRBV9,few,16,TGTGCCAGCAGTCGAACCGGGACAGCCAACACCGGGGAGCTGTTTTTT,CASSRTGTANTGELFF
TRBJ2-7,.,TRBV20-1,.,14,TGCAGTGCTAGATTACCGGGCCTCCTTGGAGAGCAGTACTTC,CSARLPGLLGEQYF
TRBJ2-7,.,TRBV2,few,14,TGTGCCAGCAGTGCCATGTCAGAGTCCTACGAGCAGTACTTC,CASSAMSESYEQYF
TRBJ1-6,TRBD1,TRBV3-1,.,17,TGTGCCAGCAGCCAAGTAGAGCGGAGACAGGGGAATTCACCCCTCCACTTT,CASSQVERRQGNSPLHF
TRBJ1-5,.,TRBV20-1,.,14,TGCAGTGCTAGACCCGGGACGAAAAGTCAGCCCCAGCATTTT,CSARPGTKSQPQHF
TRBJ1-5,TRBD1,TRBV5-6,few,14,TGTGCCAGCAGCTTAAAGGGGGCGGTTCAGCCCCAGCATTTT,CASSLKGAVQPQHF
TRBJ2-7,.,TRBV6-2/TRBV6-3,many,12,TGTGCCAGCAAGGACAGACCCTACGAGCAGTACTTC,CASKDRPYEQYF
TRBJ2-1,.,TRBV7-9,few,15,TGTGCCAGCAGCTTGGGGCGGGGCTATTACAATGAGCAGTTCTTC,CASSLGRGYYNEQFF
TRBJ1-2,.,TRBV20-1,few,14,TGCAGTGCTCGTCGGGGGGGGGATGGCTATGGCTACACCTTC,CSARRGGDGYGYTF
TRBJ2-1,TRBD2,TRBV5-4,once,16,TGTGCCAGCAGCCCCCCGTCTAGCGGGGGTACCAATGAGCAGTTCTTC,CASSPPSSGGTNEQFF
TRBJ1-5,TRBD1,TRBV20-1,.,17,TGCAGTGCGGCCAGGTGGGACAGAAGTACGACTAATCAGCCCCAGCATTTT,CSAARWDRSTTNQPQHF
TRBJ2-1,.,TRBV27,.,17,TGTGCCAGCACCGCAACGCCGATTAGGCAGTTATACAATGAGCAGTTCTTC,CASTATPIRQLYNEQFF
TRBJ1-1,.,TRBV7-9,.,16,TGTGCCGGCAGCCGCCCTGGGGGGGGGAAGGACACTGAAGCTTTCTTT,CAGSRPGGGKDTEAFF
TRBJ1-1,.,TRBV15,few,15,TGTGCCACCAGCAGAGGTCACAGGGTGGGCACTGAAGCTTTCTTT,CATSRGHRVGTEAFF
TRBJ2-2,TRBD1,TRBV12-3/TRBV12-4,.,15,TGTGCCAGCAGTCAGGGACAGGGAAACACCGGGGAGCTGTTTTTT,CASSQGQGNTGELFF
TRBJ2-7,.,TRBV12-3/TRBV12-4,.,15,TGTGCCAGCAGCCCGGGGACACAGAGTGCCTACGAGCAGTACTTC,CASSPGTQSAYEQYF
TRBJ2-1,TRBD1,TRBV7-2,.,16,TGTGCCAGCAGCGCCAGGACAGGGGGCAGCTACAATGAGCAGTTCTTC,CASSARTGGSYNEQFF
TRBJ2-1,TRBD2,TRBV11-3,.,15,TGTGCCAGCAGCCCCCCGGGACTAGCGCATACTGAGCAGTTCTTC,CASSPPGLAHTEQFF
TRBJ2-3,.,TRBV5-1,.,16,TGCGCCAGCAGCTTGGGCCAGGGTAGAGGCACAGATACGCAGTATTTT,CASSLGQGRGTDTQYF
TRBJ2-2,.,TRBV7-2,few,15,TGTGCCAGCAGCTTACATGGGGGGAACACCGGGGAGCTGTTTTTT,CASSLHGGNTGELFF
TRBJ2-7,.,TRBV29-1,.,10,TGCAGCGTTGGGGTACAGGAGCAGTACTTC,CSVGVQEQYF
TRBJ2-7,.,TRBV6-6,few,13,TGTGCCAGCGACGGGAGAGGGGGGTACGAGCAGTACTTC,CASDGRGGYEQYF
TRBJ2-1,.,TRBV12-3/TRBV12-4,.,15,TGTGCCAGCAGCCTCGTTTCGGGTTGGGATAATGAGCAGTTCTTC,CASSLVSGWDNEQFF
TRBJ2-3,TRBD2,TRBV20-1,.,14,TGCAGTGCTCCCCTAGCGGGAGGGCCAGATACGCAGTATTTT,CSAPLAGGPDTQYF
TRBJ1-2,.,TRBV18,.,14,TGTGCCAGCTCACCGGCGGCAGGGCCTAATGGCTACACCTTC,CASSPAAGPNGYTF
TRBJ2-4,TRBD2,TRBV23-1,.,17,TGCGCCAGCAGTCTACCGCCGCGGGAGCTAGCCAAAAACATTCAGTACTTC,CASSLPPRELAKNIQYF
TRBJ2-1,.,TRBV9,few,16,TGTGCCAGCAGCGTAGCTGTGTCGAGCTCCTACAATGAGCAGTTCTTC,CASSVAVSSSYNEQFF
TRBJ2-3,.,TRBV7-3,few,15,TGTGCCAGCACCCAGAGGGGGGTTAGCACAGATACGCAGTATTTT,CASTQRGVSTDTQYF
TRBJ1-3,.,TRBV10-3,few,14,TGTGCCATCGGGGCAGGGACTTCGGGAAACACCATATATTTT,CAIGAGTSGNTIYF
TRBJ2-7,TRBD1,TRBV19,.,17,TGTGCCAGTAGTATAGGCGACAGGGTACTTCCCTCTTACGAGCAGTACTTC,CASSIGDRVLPSYEQYF
TRBJ2-7,.,TRBV27,.,17,TGTGCCAGCAGTTTATCTGGGGGACCTACAGCGTACTACGAGCAGTACTTC,CASSLSGGPTAYYEQYF
TRBJ2-1,.,TRBV3-1,few,16,TGTGCCAGCAGCCAAGATAGGGGTAGCTCCTACAATGAGCAGTTCTTC,CASSQDRGSSYNEQFF
TRBJ2-7,TRBD1,TRBV20-1,.,14,TGCAGTGCTAGGGCCCTACAGGGGGCGGGGGAGCAGTACTTC,CSARALQGAGEQYF
TRBJ2-3,TRBD2,TRBV7-9,.,16,TGTGCCAGCACCTCCCCGGGGCGGGGGAGCACAGATACGCAGTATTTT,CASTSPGRGSTDTQYF